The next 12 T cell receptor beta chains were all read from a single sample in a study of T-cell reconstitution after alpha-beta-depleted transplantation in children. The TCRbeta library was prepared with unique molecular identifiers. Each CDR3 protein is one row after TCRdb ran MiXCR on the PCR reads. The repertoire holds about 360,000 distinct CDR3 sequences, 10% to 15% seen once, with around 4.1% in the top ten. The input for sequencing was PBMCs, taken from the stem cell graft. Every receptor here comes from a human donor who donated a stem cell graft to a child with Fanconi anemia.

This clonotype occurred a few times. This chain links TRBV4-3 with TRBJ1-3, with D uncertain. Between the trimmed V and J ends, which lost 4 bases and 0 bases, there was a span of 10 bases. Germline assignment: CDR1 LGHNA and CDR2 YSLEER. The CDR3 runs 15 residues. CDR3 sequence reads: CASSLRSSSGNTIYF. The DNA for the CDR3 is TGCGCCAGCAGCCTGAGGAGCAGCTCTGGAAACACCATATATTTT.

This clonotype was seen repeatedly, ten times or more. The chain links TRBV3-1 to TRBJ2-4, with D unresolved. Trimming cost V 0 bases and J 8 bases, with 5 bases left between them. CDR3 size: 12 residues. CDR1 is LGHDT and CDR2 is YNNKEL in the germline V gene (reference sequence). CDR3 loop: CASSQEADIQYF. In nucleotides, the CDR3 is TGTGCCAGCAGCCAAGAGGCCGACATTCAGTACTTC.

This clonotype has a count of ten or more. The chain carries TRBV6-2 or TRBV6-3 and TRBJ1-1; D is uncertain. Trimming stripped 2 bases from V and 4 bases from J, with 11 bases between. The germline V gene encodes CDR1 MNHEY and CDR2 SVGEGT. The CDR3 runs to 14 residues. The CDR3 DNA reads TGTGCCAGCAGTTACGGTTGGACCGGCACTGAAGCTTTCTTT. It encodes CASSYGWTGTEAFF.

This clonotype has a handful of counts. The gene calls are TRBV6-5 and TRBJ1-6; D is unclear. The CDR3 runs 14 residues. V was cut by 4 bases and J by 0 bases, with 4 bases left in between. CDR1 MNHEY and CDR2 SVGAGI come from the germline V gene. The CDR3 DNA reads TGTGCCAGCAGTTCAAGCTCCTATAATTCACCCCTCCACTTT. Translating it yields CASSSSSYNSPLHF.

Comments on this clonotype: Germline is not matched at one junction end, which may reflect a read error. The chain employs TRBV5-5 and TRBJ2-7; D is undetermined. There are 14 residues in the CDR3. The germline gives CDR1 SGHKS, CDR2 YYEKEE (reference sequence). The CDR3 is CAGSPDTFHHEQYF. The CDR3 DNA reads TGTGCCGGCAGCCCAGACACTTTCCACCACGAGCAGTACTTC.

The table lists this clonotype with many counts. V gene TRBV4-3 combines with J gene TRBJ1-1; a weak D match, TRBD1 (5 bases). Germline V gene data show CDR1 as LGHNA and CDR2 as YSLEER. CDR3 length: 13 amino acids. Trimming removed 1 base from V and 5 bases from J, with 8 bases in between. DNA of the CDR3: TGCGCCAGCAGCCAAGTCGGGGGGACTGAAGCTTTCTTT. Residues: CASSQVGGTEAFF.

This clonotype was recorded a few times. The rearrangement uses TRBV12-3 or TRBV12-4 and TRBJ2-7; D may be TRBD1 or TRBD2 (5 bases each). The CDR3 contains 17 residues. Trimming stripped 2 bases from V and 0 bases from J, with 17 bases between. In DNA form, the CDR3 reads TGTGCCAGCAGTTTAATTGCTGGGGCGGGTGACTCCTACGAGCAGTACTTC. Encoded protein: CASSLIAGAGDSYEQYF.

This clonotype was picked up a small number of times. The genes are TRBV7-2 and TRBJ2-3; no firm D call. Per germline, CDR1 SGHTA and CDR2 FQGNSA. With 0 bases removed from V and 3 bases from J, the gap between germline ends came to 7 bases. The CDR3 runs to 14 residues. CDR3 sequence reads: CASSLALRTDTQYF. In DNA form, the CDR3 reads TGTGCCAGCAGCTTAGCGCTGCGAACAGATACGCAGTATTTT.

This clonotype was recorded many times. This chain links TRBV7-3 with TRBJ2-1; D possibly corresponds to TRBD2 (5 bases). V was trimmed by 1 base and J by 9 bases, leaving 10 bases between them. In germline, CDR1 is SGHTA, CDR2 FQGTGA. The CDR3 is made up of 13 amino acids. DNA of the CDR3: TGTGCCAGCAGCTTAATGAGCGCGGGTGAGCAGTTCTTC. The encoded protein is CASSLMSAGEQFF.

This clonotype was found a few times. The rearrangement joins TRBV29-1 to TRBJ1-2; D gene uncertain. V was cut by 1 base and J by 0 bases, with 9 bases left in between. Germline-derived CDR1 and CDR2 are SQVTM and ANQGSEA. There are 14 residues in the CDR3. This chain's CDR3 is CSVEGDRANYGYTF. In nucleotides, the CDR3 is TGCAGCGTTGAAGGGGATCGGGCTAACTATGGCTACACCTTC.

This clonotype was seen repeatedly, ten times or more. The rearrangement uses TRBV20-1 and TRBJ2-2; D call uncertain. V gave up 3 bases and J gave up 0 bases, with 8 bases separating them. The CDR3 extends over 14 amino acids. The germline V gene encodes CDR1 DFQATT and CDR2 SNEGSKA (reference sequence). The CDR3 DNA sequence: TGCAGTGCTAGTTACGGCGCGAACACCGGGGAGCTGTTTTTT. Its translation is CSASYGANTGELFF.

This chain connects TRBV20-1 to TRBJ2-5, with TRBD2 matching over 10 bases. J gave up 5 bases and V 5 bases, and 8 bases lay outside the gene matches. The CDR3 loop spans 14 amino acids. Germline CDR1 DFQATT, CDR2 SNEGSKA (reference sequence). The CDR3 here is CSAPDSGRLETQYF. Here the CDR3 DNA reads TGCAGTGCTCCCGATAGCGGGAGGCTTGAGACCCAGTACTTC.